The clone carrying this T cell receptor beta chain was detected ten times or more. This CDR3 spans 16 amino acids. Germline assignment: CDR1 LGHNA and CDR2 YSLEER. V dropped 4 bases and J dropped 8; count of bases not matched to a gene: 8. The data derive from a study of identical twins. In TCRdb, the 5' RACE reads were re-called with MiXCR into one record per CDR3 protein. The sample lists just over 500,000 distinct CDR3 sequences, roughly a fifth occurring once. These same data were also listed under a study on T cells expressing NK-cell markers.

Material: CD4+ T cells sorted from blood. The TCR originated in a woman aged 18-29 years in good health. The chain links TRBV4-3 to TRBJ2-1; TRBD2 matches at 13 bases. The CDR3 coding sequence is TGCGCCAGCAGCCGGGGGACTAGCGGGATATCGTATGAGCAGTTCTTC. As protein: CASSRGTSGISYEQFF.